These 19 T cell receptor beta chains originate from one sample sequenced in a study of beta chain features in type 1 diabetes. Of the isolated RNA, all was reverse transcribed, and so the sequenced material was expressed TCRB transcripts. The method was immunoSEQ multiplex PCR; TCRdb's version includes in-frame clones alone and lacks a portion of them. In the table there are roughly 400,000 clones, around 16% of which are singletons. Sequenced material: naive CD4+ T cells from blood. These receptors were taken from a woman between 18 and 29 years old in good health.

V usage is TRBV5-1 and J usage is TRBJ2-1; a possible D gene is TRBD2 (6 bases). V was cut by 2 bases and J by 4 bases, with 13 bases left in between. CDR3 size: 15 residues. The germline CDR1 and CDR2 sequences are SGHRS and YFSETQ. CDR3 protein: CASSLPGLQYNEQFF. The CDR3 bases are TGCGCCAGCAGCTTACCGGGACTGCAGTACAATGAGCAGTTCTTC. The entire variable domain, with the rest obtained from reference TRBV5-1 and TRBJ2-1, is as follows: KAGVTQTPRYLIKTRGQQVTLSCSPISGHRSVSWYQQTPGQGLQFLFEYFSETQRNKGNFPGRFSGRQFSNSRSEMNVSTLELGDSALYLCASSLPGLQYNEQFFGPGTRLTVL.

This chain uses TRBV29-1 with TRBJ2-7, with 9 bases lining up with TRBD1. The CDR3 is 13 residues long. After removal of 6 bases from V and 7 bases from J, the junction contained 10 bases not matched to a gene. The germline gives CDR1 SQVTM, CDR2 ANQGSEA. The CDR3 region is CSVNRDRAGEQYF. DNA for the CDR3: TGCAGCGTCAACCGGGACAGGGCGGGAGAGCAGTACTTC.

This chain joins TRBV6-5 and TRBJ2-5; D may be TRBD1 (6 bases). This CDR3 has 14 amino acids. Germline V gene sequence: CDR1 MNHEY, CDR2 SVGAGI. Trimming left V 4 bases short and J 1 base short, with 10 bases between. CDR3 in amino acids: CASSFDRLQETQYF. The DNA of the CDR3 is TGTGCCAGCAGTTTTGACAGGCTCCAAGAGACCCAGTACTTC.

This clone was recorded a few times. The V call is TRBV6-6, the J call TRBJ2-1; the D gene is possibly TRBD1 (6 bases). V lost 8 bases and J 4 bases, leaving 15 bases between the germline ends. This CDR3 contains 14 residues. Germline V gives CDR1 MNHNY, CDR2 SVGAGI (reference sequence). For the CDR3, the DNA is TGTGCCAGCCAAGAGAGGACAGTTTACAATGAGCAGTTCTTC. Translating it yields CASQERTVYNEQFF.

This clone has just a few counts. The V call is TRBV7-9, the J call TRBJ2-7; the match to TRBD1 covers 8 bases. CDR1 is SEHNR, CDR2 FQNEAQ, per germline (reference sequence). The trim removed 0 bases at V and 5 bases at J, leaving 6 bases unmatched. The CDR3 contains 15 residues. This CDR3 reads CASSLADRASHEQYF. CDR3 nucleotide sequence: TGTGCCAGCAGCTTAGCGGACAGGGCATCCCACGAGCAGTACTTC.

V is TRBV14 and J is TRBJ2-3, with 7 bases aligning to TRBD2. J gave up 3 bases and V 1 base, and 7 bases lay outside the gene matches. Germline V gene lookup returns CDR1 SGHDN and CDR2 FVKESK. The CDR3 loop spans 16 amino acids. The CDR3 spells CASSQVRLAATDTQYF. In nucleotides, the CDR3 is TGTGCCAGCAGCCAAGTTCGGCTAGCGGCAACAGATACGCAGTATTTT.

The table lists this clone with a few counts. The chain recombines TRBV23-1 with TRBJ1-1, with D possibly being TRBD1 (6 bases). TRBV23-1 qualifies as an ORF whose function is uncertain. CDR3 size: 16 residues. Deletions cut 5 bases from V and 3 bases from J, with 19 bases between. The CDR3 loop is CASSEHTGFGDTEAFF. The CDR3 nucleotides read TGCGCCAGCAGTGAACATACAGGGTTCGGTGACACTGAAGCTTTCTTT.

The chain employs TRBV5-1 and TRBJ2-1; 11 bases map to TRBD2. CDR3 size: 17 residues. Germline V lookup: CDR1 SGHRS, CDR2 YFSETQ. V gave up 3 bases and J gave up 4 bases; unmatched junction bases: 9. The CDR3 sequence: CASSSHEGLAAYNEQFF. In nucleotides, the CDR3 is TGCGCCAGCAGCTCCCATGAGGGACTAGCGGCATACAATGAGCAGTTCTTC. The whole variable domain, filled in from reference TRBV5-1 and TRBJ2-1, reads KAGVTQTPRYLIKTRGQQVTLSCSPISGHRSVSWYQQTPGQGLQFLFEYFSETQRNKGNFPGRFSGRQFSNSRSEMNVSTLELGDSALYLCASSSHEGLAAYNEQFFGPGTRLTVL.

This clone was recorded a few times. The rearrangement links TRBV11-1 to TRBJ2-7; no clear D. Germline V lookup: CDR1 SGHAT, CDR2 FQDESV (reference sequence). This CDR3 has 16 amino acids. The germline V and J ends were trimmed by 3 bases and 0 bases, with 15 bases remaining between them. The CDR3 bases are TGTGCCAGCAGCTTCTCTCCTCACGGGTCCTCCTACGAGCAGTACTTC. Translation: CASSFSPHGSSYEQYF.

With respect to this clone: One junction end does not reproduce the germline sequence, and a read error may be involved. V gene TRBV6-5 combines with J gene TRBJ2-1; the D gene is possibly TRBD1 (5 bases). Germline CDR1 reads MNHEY; CDR2 reads SVGAGI. The CDR3 is 11 amino acids. In DNA form, the CDR3 reads TGTGCCAGCAGTTACGGGCGACAGCACTTCTTC. This translates into CASSYGRQHFF.

The chain has TRBV6-1 and TRBJ2-7; TRBD1 matches at 7 bases. The germline CDR1 and CDR2 sequences are MNHNS and SASEGT. The junction had 2 bases not matched to a gene; V was cut back by 1 base and J by 2 bases. CDR3 length: 14 residues. CDR3 in DNA: TGTGCCAGCAGTGAAGACGGGACAGCCTACGAGCAGTACTTC. This translates into CASSEDGTAYEQYF.

This chain joins TRBV9 and TRBJ2-3; 8 bases map to TRBD2. Germline lookup yields CDR1 SGDLS and CDR2 YYNGEE. The CDR3 sequence is 20 residues long. V lost 3 bases to trimming and J lost 0 bases; unmatched junction nucleotides: 18. The DNA of the CDR3 is TGTGCCAGCAGCGCCGGAATAGGGGCCAGCGGGAGAGCTAGCACAGATACGCAGTATTTT. It yields the protein CASSAGIGASGRASTDTQYF.

This clone was counted between two and nine times. The genes are TRBV30 and TRBJ2-2, with D unresolved. Between the trimmed V and J ends, which lost 5 bases and 3 bases, there was a span of 7 bases. Germline values: CDR1 GTSNPN, CDR2 SVGIG (reference sequence). The CDR3 runs to 12 residues. The CDR3: CAWPLYTGELFF. CDR3 coding DNA: TGTGCCTGGCCACTATACACCGGGGAGCTGTTTTTT. Using reference TRBV30 and TRBJ2-2 for the parts outside the CDR3, the full variable domain is SQTIHQWPATLVQPVGSPLSLECTVEGTSNPNLYWYRQAAGRGLQLLFYSVGIGQISSEVPQNLSASRPQDRQFILSSKKLLLSDSGFYLCAWPLYTGELFFGEGSRLTVL.

This clone was recorded a few times. The chain has TRBV5-1 and TRBJ2-5; TRBD2 aligns across 14 bases. The V segment lost 4 bases and the J segment 12 bases; nucleotides outside the gene matches: 11. Germline V gene lookup returns CDR1 SGHRS and CDR2 YFSETQ. The CDR3 covers 15 residues. DNA for the CDR3: TGCGCCAGCAGCCCCGGACTAGCGGGAGGAGGACGCGAGTACTTC. Amino acids: CASSPGLAGGGREYF.

The genes are TRBV4-1 and TRBJ2-3; 9 bases align to TRBD2. J gave up 8 bases and V 4 bases, and 10 bases lay outside the gene matches. Germline CDR1 is MGHRA and CDR2 is YSYEKL. This CDR3 comprises 15 residues. CDR3 bases: TGCGCCAGCAGCCCCTCCGGGACTAGCCCTGTTACGCAGTATTTT. It translates to CASSPSGTSPVTQYF.

V is TRBV28 and J is TRBJ2-7; TRBD1 matches at 9 bases. This CDR3 spans 13 amino acids. With 8 bases clipped from V and 7 bases from J, the junction kept 9 bases outside the gene matches. Germline CDR1 MDHEN, CDR2 SYDVKM. CDR3 amino acids: CASGDHGTGEQYF. CDR3 sequence (DNA): TGTGCCAGCGGGGACCACGGGACAGGGGAGCAGTACTTC.

The V call is TRBV5-4, the J call TRBJ1-1; weak D call: TRBD1 (6 bases). This CDR3 is 17 amino acids long. Germline values: CDR1 SGHNT, CDR2 YYREEE (reference sequence). V shed 0 bases and J shed 0 bases, with 15 bases lying between them. CDR3 sequence reads: CASSLGSDRLMNTEAFF. CDR3 in DNA: TGTGCCAGCAGCTTGGGGTCGGACAGACTCATGAACACTGAAGCTTTCTTT.

This clone was seen a few times. The rearrangement joins TRBV30 to TRBJ2-7; TRBD2 matches 8 bases. The ends lost 1 base at V and 0 bases at J; junction bases unmatched: 8. CDR1 and CDR2 (germline): GTSNPN, SVGIG (reference sequence). CDR3 size: 16 residues. CDR3 DNA sequence: TGTGCCTGGAGTGACAAGGACAGCGGGAGCTCCTACGAGCAGTACTTC. Amino acids: CAWSDKDSGSSYEQYF.

This clone was counted only a few times. V is TRBV28 and J is TRBJ1-2, with 8 bases aligning to TRBD1. CDR1 and CDR2 (germline): MDHEN, SYDVKM. The junction had 14 bases not matched to a gene; V was cut back by 8 bases and J by 3 bases. CDR3 size: 16 residues. CDR3 nucleotide sequence: TGTGCCAGCCTCCCGACGACAGGGGATGGAGACTATGGCTACACCTTC. Its protein product is CASLPTTGDGDYGYTF.